This T cell receptor (beta chain) was recorded in a study of T cells after posttransplantation cyclophosphamide. General study findings and limits: Blood and skin or GI T cell repertoires showed limited TRB overlap. Donor-recipient repertoire similarity was low at 1-2 months, rising over year one. Recipient CMV seropositivity and CMV reactivation strongly tracked TRB clonality.

A marrow graft followed busulfan-fludarabine conditioning, with cyclophosphamide on days +3 and +4. The CDR3 loop spans 14 amino acids. V lost 6 bases and J 8 bases, leaving 17 bases between the germline ends. Germline CDR1 is MNHEY and CDR2 is SVGAGI. The protocol was immunoSEQ multiplex PCR, while the TCRdb copy is restricted to in-frame clones and leaves out a portion. The sample yields 6,500 to 8,000 clones, without any singletons. This clone was seen at least ten times. The antigen remains undetermined. The clonotype originates from a female patient aged 60 to 70 who received an allogeneic stem cell transplant from an unrelated donor, was CMV-positive, and had acute GVHD only. Some T cells may trace back to the graft donor. Sequenced here: PBMCs, sampled 94 days after allogeneic stem cell transplant with posttransplant cyclophosphamide. The chain combines TRBV6-5 with TRBJ1-5, with no clear D. The CDR3, as DNA: TGTGCCAGCAGCCCCGACACAGCATTCGAGCCCCAGCATTTT. Protein sequence: CASSPDTAFEPQHF.